Below, one T cell receptor (beta chain) is given with its context. The authors drew around 9.3 milliliters of peripheral blood from each donor. Each sample used at least 6 million PBMCs. Every sample gave at least 5.5 micrograms of total RNA when it was extracted. Alongside a J-beta primer mix, a sample-barcoded 5' primer served in a second PCR lasting 7 to 11 cycles. Carrying 12 random nucleotides, a template-switch adaptor labeled each individual cDNA molecule. TCRdb called the 5' RACE reads again in MiXCR, with one record for every CDR3 protein. This table holds around 1,500,000 distinct CDR3 sequences, 35% to 45% found once. The record originates from a study of blood T cells in healthy people across ages. Trimming at V came to 4 bases and at J to 5 bases, leaving 4 bases not matched to a gene. In germline, CDR1 is LGHDT, CDR2 YNNKEL (reference sequence). The CDR3 covers 16 residues.

This sequence joins TRBV3-1 and TRBJ2-1; 14 bases fit TRBD2. The sequenced sample was blood. This TCR was recovered from a woman aged 18-29 years in good health. The CDR3 here is CASSRGLAGGHNEQFF. Here the CDR3 DNA reads TGTGCCAGCAGCCGCGGACTAGCGGGAGGCCACAATGAGCAGTTCTTC.